The rows below give T cell receptor beta chains drawn from one sample of a study of beta chain features in type 1 diabetes. Using immunoSEQ multiplex PCR, the repertoire was profiled, and TCRdb retains in-frame clones only, with some absent. Of hundreds of thousands of clones in the sample, around 16% are singletons; the top ten hold about 0.093%. Sequenced: naive CD4+ T cells from blood. All receptors derive from a man younger than 35 in good health. Both conserved end residues are part of each CDR3. The D gene is left open where the match is weak. Some rows have no size entry. The others give once, few or many, or a class for an expanded clone.

- | - | 18 | TRBJ1-2 | TRBV28 | CASSSHSSLVLANYGYTF | TGTGCCAGCAGTTCCCACTCCTCTCTAGTATTAGCTAACTATGGCTACACCTTC
- | TRBD1 | 15 | TRBJ1-2 | TRBV7-2 | CASSASYRGPYGYTF | TGTGCCAGCAGCGCCAGCTACAGGGGGCCCTATGGCTACACCTTC
- | - | 16 | TRBJ2-3 | TRBV14 | CASSHRTVLSTDTQYF | TGTGCCAGCAGCCATAGGACAGTCCTTAGCACAGATACGCAGTATTTT
few | - | 16 | TRBJ1-2 | TRBV7-9 | CASSALKQGQTYGYTF | TGTGCCAGCAGCGCTCTGAAACAGGGTCAGACCTATGGCTACACCTTC
- | TRBD2 | 13 | TRBJ2-7 | TRBV2 | CASSPGRDYEQYF | TGTGCCAGCAGCCCGGGGAGGGACTACGAGCAGTACTTC
- | TRBD1 | 13 | TRBJ1-1 | TRBV29-1 | CSVDSGGRTEAFF | TGCAGCGTTGACTCAGGGGGTAGGACTGAAGCTTTCTTT
- | - | 15 | TRBJ1-2 | TRBV21-1 | CASSKKAGGVYGYTF | TGTGCCAGCAGCAAAAAGGCAGGGGGCGTCTATGGCTACACCTTC
few | - | 15 | TRBJ1-1 | TRBV29-1 | CSVEVQGRKNTEAFF | TGCAGCGTTGAAGTGCAGGGTAGGAAGAACACTGAAGCTTTCTTT
few | TRBD1 | 17 | TRBJ2-5 | TRBV23-1 | CASSQSIRRGYQETQYF | TGCGCCAGCAGTCAATCAATCCGCAGGGGGTACCAAGAGACCCAGTACTTC
- | - | 14 | TRBJ2-7 | TRBV7-9 | CASSFSGLSYEQYF | TGTGCCAGCAGCTTCAGCGGACTCTCCTACGAGCAGTACTTC
- | - | 12 | TRBJ1-2 | TRBV7-9 | CASSLSPYGYTF | TGTGCCAGCAGCTTAAGTCCCTATGGCTACACCTTC
- | - | 14 | TRBJ1-5 | TRBV2 | CASIGWGANQPQHF | TGTGCCAGCATAGGGTGGGGGGCCAATCAGCCCCAGCATTTT
- | - | 14 | TRBJ1-1 | TRBV9 | CASSVIGANTEAFF | TGTGCCAGCAGCGTCATAGGGGCGAACACTGAAGCTTTCTTT
- | - | 13 | TRBJ1-1 | TRBV7-9 | CASSLDVYTEAFF | TGTGCCAGCAGCTTAGATGTCTACACTGAAGCTTTCTTT
- | - | 12 | TRBJ2-5 | TRBV11-2 | CASSAAQETQYF | TGTGCCAGCAGTGCCGCCCAAGAGACCCAGTACTTC
few | TRBD2 | 15 | TRBJ2-1 | TRBV7-8 | CASRPPGLADNEQFF | TGTGCCAGCAGACCCCCGGGACTAGCGGACAATGAGCAGTTCTTC
- | - | 16 | TRBJ1-2 | TRBV4-3 | CASSQEGSGGAYGYTF | TGCGCCAGCAGCCAAGAAGGGTCCGGAGGGGCCTATGGCTACACCTTC
- | - | 16 | TRBJ1-1 | TRBV6-5 | CASSYSTGQPHTEAFF | TGTGCCAGCAGTTACTCGACCGGACAGCCTCACACTGAAGCTTTCTTT
- | - | 15 | TRBJ2-7 | TRBV7-2 | CASSLQGLGSYEQYF | TGTGCCAGCAGCTTACAAGGACTGGGCTCCTACGAGCAGTACTTC
- | - | 14 | TRBJ2-1 | TRBV7-9 | CASSLVLRSGEQFF | TGTGCCAGCAGCTTAGTATTACGATCAGGGGAGCAGTTCTTC
- | - | 13 | TRBJ1-6 | TRBV28 | CVSSPQAITPLHF | TGTGTCAGCAGTCCCCAAGCTATCACACCCCTCCACTTT
- | - | 13 | TRBJ1-4 | TRBV29-1 | CSVEGLVGEKLFF | TGCAGCGTTGAAGGTCTCGTTGGGGAAAAACTGTTTTTT
- | - | 12 | TRBJ2-5 | TRBV10-3 | CAISMTVKTQYF | TGTGCCATCAGTATGACAGTAAAGACCCAGTACTTC
few | TRBD2 | 16 | TRBJ2-3 | TRBV29-1 | CSVEGTSGGSTDTQYF | TGCAGCGTTGAGGGGACTAGCGGGGGGTCCACAGATACGCAGTATTTT
many | - | 15 | TRBJ2-6 | TRBV13 | CASSLRDSGANVLTF | TGTGCCAGCAGCCTTCGGGACTCTGGGGCCAACGTCCTGACTTTC
few | - | 13 | TRBJ2-7 | TRBV5-1 | CASSLTPGSEQYF | TGCGCCAGCAGCTTGACTCCGGGGTCCGAGCAGTACTTC
- | - | 11 | TRBJ2-3 | TRBV27 | CASSSGDTQYF | TGTGCCAGCAGTTCAGGAGATACGCAGTATTTT
few | - | 13 | TRBJ1-1 | TRBV15 | CATKQGLNTEAFF | TGTGCCACCAAACAGGGTTTAAACACTGAAGCTTTCTTT
few | - | 13 | TRBJ1-1 | TRBV29-1 | CSVGTQLRTEAFF | TGCAGCGTGGGGACTCAGCTTAGGACTGAAGCTTTCTTT
- | - | 15 | TRBJ1-6 | TRBV7-9 | CASSLGTGWSSPLHF | TGTGCCAGCAGCTTAGGGACGGGCTGGAGTTCACCCCTCCACTTT
- | - | 15 | TRBJ2-5 | TRBV7-9 | CASSLNAATQETQYF | TGTGCCAGCAGCTTAAACGCCGCGACTCAAGAGACCCAGTACTTC
few | - | 15 | TRBJ1-5 | TRBV5-4 | CASSQETTRNQPQHF | TGCGCCAGCAGCCAAGAAACGACCCGCAATCAGCCCCAGCATTTT
- | TRBD2 | 15 | TRBJ2-1 | TRBV5-1 | CASSLGLAGSNEQFF | TGCGCCAGCAGCTTGGGACTAGCGGGAAGCAATGAGCAGTTCTTC
once | - | 13 | TRBJ2-5 | TRBV7-3 | CASSPPGVKTQYF | TGTGCCAGCAGCCCGCCGGGAGTCAAGACCCAGTACTTC
- | TRBD2 | 19 | TRBJ2-5 | TRBV15 | CATSRVGSSGGPGPETQYF | TGTGCCACCAGCAGAGTAGGGAGTAGCGGGGGGCCTGGACCAGAGACCCAGTACTTC
few | - | 15 | TRBJ2-5 | TRBV9 | CASSPTAGFGETQYF | TGTGCCAGCAGCCCTACAGCGGGTTTCGGTGAGACCCAGTACTTC
few | - | 16 | TRBJ1-5 | TRBV5-1 | CASSLDQENSNQPQHF | TGCGCCAGCAGCTTGGATCAGGAAAATAGCAATCAGCCCCAGCATTTT
- | - | 15 | TRBJ1-6 | TRBV27 | CASGSRGFGGEPLHF | TGTGCCAGCGGCTCCCGGGGTTTCGGAGGGGAACCCCTCCACTTT